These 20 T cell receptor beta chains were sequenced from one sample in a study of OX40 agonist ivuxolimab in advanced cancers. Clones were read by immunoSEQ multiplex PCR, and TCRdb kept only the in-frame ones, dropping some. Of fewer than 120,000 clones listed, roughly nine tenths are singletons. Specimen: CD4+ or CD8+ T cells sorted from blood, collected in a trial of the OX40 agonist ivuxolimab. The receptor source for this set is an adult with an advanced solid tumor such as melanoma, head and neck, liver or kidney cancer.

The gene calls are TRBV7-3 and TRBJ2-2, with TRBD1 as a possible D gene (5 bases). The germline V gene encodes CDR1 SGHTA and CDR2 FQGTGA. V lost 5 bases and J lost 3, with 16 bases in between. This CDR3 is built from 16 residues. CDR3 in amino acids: CASSPQGGRDTGELFF. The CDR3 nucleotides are TGTGCCAGCAGCCCCCAGGGCGGAAGGGACACCGGGGAGCTGTTTTTT.

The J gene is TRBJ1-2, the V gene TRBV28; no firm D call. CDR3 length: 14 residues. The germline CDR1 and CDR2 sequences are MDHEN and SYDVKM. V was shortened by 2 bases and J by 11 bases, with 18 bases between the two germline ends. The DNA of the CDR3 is TGTGCCAGCAGTTTAGGATACAGTAAAGGGCGATACACCTTC. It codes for CASSLGYSKGRYTF.

CDR3 in DNA: TGTGCCAGCAGTACCGCCCAGGGGTTAGACACCGGGGAGCTGTTTTTT. Translating it yields CASSTAQGLDTGELFF. The chain uses TRBV7-6 and TRBJ2-2, with D possibly TRBD1 on 6 matching bases. Germline V gives CDR1 SGHVS, CDR2 FNYEAQ. The CDR3 is 16 residues long. The V end was cut by 6 bases, the J end by 3 bases, with 17 bases between.

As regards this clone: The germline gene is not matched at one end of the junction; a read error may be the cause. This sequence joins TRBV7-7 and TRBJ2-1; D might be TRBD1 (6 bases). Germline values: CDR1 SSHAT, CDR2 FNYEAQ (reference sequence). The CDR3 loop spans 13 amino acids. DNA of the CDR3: TGTGCTAGCAGCTTAGCAGGGGCCAATGAGCAGTTCTTC. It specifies CASSLAGANEQFF.

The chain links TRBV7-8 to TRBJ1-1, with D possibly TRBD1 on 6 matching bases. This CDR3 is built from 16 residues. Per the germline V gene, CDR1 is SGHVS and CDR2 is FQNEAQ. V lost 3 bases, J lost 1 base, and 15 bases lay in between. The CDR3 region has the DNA TGTGCCAGCAGCTTGCAGGGGTTCGGGTGGAACACTGAAGCTTTCTTT. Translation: CASSLQGFGWNTEAFF.

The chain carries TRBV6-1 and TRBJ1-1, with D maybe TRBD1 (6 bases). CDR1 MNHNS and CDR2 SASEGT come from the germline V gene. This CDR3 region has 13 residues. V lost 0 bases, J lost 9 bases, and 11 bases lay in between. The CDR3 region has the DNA TGTGCCAGCAGTGAAGCGCCGGACAGAAAAGCTTTCTTT. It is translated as CASSEAPDRKAFF.

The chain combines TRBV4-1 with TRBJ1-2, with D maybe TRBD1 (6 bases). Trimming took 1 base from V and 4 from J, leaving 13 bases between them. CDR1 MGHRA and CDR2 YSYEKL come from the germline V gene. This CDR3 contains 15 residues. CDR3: CASSQVAGASYGYTF. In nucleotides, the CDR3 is TGCGCCAGCAGCCAAGTAGCAGGGGCCAGCTATGGCTACACCTTC.

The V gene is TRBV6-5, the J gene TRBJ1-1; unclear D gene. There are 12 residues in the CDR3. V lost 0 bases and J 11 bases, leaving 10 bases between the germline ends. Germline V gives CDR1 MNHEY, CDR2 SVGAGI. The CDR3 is CASSYSTGDAFF. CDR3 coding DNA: TGTGCCAGCAGTTACTCGACCGGGGATGCTTTCTTT.

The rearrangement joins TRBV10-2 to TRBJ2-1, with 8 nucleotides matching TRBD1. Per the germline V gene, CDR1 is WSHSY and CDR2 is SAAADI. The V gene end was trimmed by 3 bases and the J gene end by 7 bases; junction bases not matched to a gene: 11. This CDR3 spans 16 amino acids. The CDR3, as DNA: TGCGCCAGCAGTGACCCGACAGGGGCGGTAGGGAATGAGCAGTTCTTC. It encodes CASSDPTGAVGNEQFF.

The CDR3 reads CASSLALGSDYEQYF. The CDR3 region has the DNA TGTGCCAGCAGCTTAGCGCTCGGTTCAGACTACGAGCAGTACTTC. This sequence joins TRBV7-2 and TRBJ2-7; D is unclear. The CDR3 consists of 15 residues. Trimming left V 0 bases short and J 3 bases short, with 12 bases between. CDR1 is SGHTA, CDR2 FQGNSA, per germline.

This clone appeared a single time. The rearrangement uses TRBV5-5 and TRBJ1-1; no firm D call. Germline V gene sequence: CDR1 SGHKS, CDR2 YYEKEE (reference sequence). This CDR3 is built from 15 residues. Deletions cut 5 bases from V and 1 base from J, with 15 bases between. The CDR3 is CASRILPERNTEAFF. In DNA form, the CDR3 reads TGTGCCAGCAGGATATTACCTGAACGGAACACTGAAGCTTTCTTT.

As DNA, the CDR3 is TGTGCCAGCAGTTTATCATGGCAGGGGGCCGCTGAAGCTTTCTTT. The encoded protein is CASSLSWQGAAEAFF. V usage is TRBV27 and J usage is TRBJ1-1, with 8 bases matching TRBD1. V gave up 0 bases and J gave up 6 bases; unmatched junction bases: 6. The CDR3 spans 15 residues. CDR1 MNHEY and CDR2 SMNVEV come from the germline V gene (reference sequence).

CDR3 in amino acids: CASSPLGGNSPLHF. Here the CDR3 DNA reads TGTGCCAGCAGCCCACTGGGGGGGAATTCACCCCTCCACTTT. The chain joins TRBV4-2 to TRBJ1-6, with D perhaps matching TRBD1 (5 bases). V was clipped by 4 bases and J by 7 bases, with 11 bases between them. The CDR3 sequence is 14 residues long. Germline loops: CDR1 LGHNA, CDR2 YNFKEQ.

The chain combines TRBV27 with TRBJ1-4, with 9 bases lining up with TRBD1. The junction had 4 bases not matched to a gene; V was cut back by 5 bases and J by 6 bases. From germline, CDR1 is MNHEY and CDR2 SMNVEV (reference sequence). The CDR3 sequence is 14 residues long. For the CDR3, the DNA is TGTGCCAGCAGTGCCGGGACAGGGTATGAAAAACTGTTTTTT. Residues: CASSAGTGYEKLFF.

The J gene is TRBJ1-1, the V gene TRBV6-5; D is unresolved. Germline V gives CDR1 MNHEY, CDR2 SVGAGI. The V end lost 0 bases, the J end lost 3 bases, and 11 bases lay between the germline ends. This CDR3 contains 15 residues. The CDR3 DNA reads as TGTGCCAGCAGTTACTCTTCAGACGAGGACACTGAAGCTTTCTTT. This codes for CASSYSSDEDTEAFF.

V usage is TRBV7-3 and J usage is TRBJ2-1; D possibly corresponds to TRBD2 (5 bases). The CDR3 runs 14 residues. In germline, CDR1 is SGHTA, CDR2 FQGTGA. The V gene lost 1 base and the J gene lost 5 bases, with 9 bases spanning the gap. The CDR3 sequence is CASSLSGSNNEQFF. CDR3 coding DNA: TGTGCCAGCAGCTTAAGTGGGAGTAACAATGAGCAGTTCTTC.

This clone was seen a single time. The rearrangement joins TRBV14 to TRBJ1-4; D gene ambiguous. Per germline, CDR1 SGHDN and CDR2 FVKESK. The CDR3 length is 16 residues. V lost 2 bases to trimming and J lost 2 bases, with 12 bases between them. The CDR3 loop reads CASSQPRSRTNEKLFF. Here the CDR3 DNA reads TGTGCCAGCAGCCAACCTAGGTCTCGGACTAATGAAAAACTGTTTTTT.

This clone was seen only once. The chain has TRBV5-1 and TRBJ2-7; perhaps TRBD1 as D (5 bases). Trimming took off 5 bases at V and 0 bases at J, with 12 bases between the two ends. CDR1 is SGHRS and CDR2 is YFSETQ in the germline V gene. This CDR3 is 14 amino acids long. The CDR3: CASSLDIFSYEQYF. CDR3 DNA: TGCGCCAGCAGTCTGGACATATTCTCCTACGAGCAGTACTTC.

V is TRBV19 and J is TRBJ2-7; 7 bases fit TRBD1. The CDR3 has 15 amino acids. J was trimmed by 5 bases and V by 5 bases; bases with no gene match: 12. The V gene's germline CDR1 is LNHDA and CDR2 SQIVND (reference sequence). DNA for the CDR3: TGTGCCAGTAGTTCCAGGGCGACAGGGTCCAACGAGCAGTACTTC. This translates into CASSSRATGSNEQYF.

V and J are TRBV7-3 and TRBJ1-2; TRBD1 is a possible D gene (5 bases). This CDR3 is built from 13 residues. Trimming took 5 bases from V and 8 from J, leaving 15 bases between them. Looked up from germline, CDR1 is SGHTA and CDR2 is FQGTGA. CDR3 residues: CASSASGGGGYTF. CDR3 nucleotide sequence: TGTGCCAGCAGCGCCTCCGGGGGAGGGGGCTACACCTTC.